The 10 T cell receptor beta chains below all came from one sample that was sequenced in a study of identical twins. TCRdb used MiXCR to reprocess the 5' RACE reads, holding one entry per CDR3 protein. This table has 700,000 or so distinct CDR3 sequences, about 20% appearing once. These same records also appear under a second study, on T cells expressing NK-cell markers.

Source material: PBMCs. These receptors originate from a woman between 18 and 29 years old in good health.

The chain has TRBV20-1 and TRBJ2-2, with D perhaps matching TRBD1 or TRBD2 (5 bases each). Per the germline V gene, CDR1 is DFQATT and CDR2 is SNEGSKA (reference sequence). CDR3 size: 14 residues. Between the trimmed V and J ends, which lost 5 bases and 7 bases, there was a span of 17 bases. The chain's CDR3 is CSALPGPKDGELFF. The CDR3, as DNA: TGCAGTGCTCTGCCGGGGCCTAAGGACGGGGAGCTGTTTTTT.

The chain joins TRBV5-1 to TRBJ1-4; D is unresolved. The CDR3 is 13 residues long. The V end was cut by 0 bases, the J end by 8 bases, with 8 bases between. Germline assignment: CDR1 SGHRS and CDR2 YFSETQ. Here the CDR3 reads CASSLEGMEKLFF. CDR3 in DNA: TGCGCCAGCAGCTTGGAAGGGATGGAAAAACTGTTTTTT.

This clonotype was recorded a few times. The chain has TRBV20-1 and TRBJ1-2; possibly TRBD1 for D (5 bases). The CDR3 spans 15 residues. Per the germline V gene, CDR1 is DFQATT and CDR2 is SNEGSKA (reference sequence). V was trimmed by 1 base and J by 6 bases, leaving 18 bases between them. The CDR3 coding sequence is TGCAGTGCTAGAGCGATGTCAGGGACTCTCGATGGCTACACCTTC. Residues: CSARAMSGTLDGYTF.

This clonotype was picked up many times. CDR3 sequence reads: CASSVGGRQETQYF. In nucleotides, the CDR3 is TGTGCCAGCAGCGTAGGCGGGAGACAAGAGACCCAGTACTTC. This sequence joins TRBV9 and TRBJ2-5, with 7 bases lining up with TRBD2. This CDR3 spans 14 amino acids. CDR1 is SGDLS, CDR2 YYNGEE, per germline. J gave up 2 bases and V 0 bases, and 1 base lay outside the gene matches. Full variable domain (outside the CDR3, taken from reference TRBV9 and TRBJ2-5): DSGVTQTPKHLITATGQRVTLRCSPRSGDLSVYWYQQSLDQGLQFLIQYYNGEERAKGNILERFSAQQFPDLHSELNLSSLELGDSALYFCASSVGGRQETQYFGPGTRLLVL.

Many counts were recorded for this clonotype. The genes are TRBV5-1 and TRBJ2-2, with D perhaps TRBD1 (6 bases). CDR3 length: 13 residues. The germline V gene encodes CDR1 SGHRS and CDR2 YFSETQ. V shed 4 bases and J shed 6 bases, with 10 bases lying between them. CDR3 nucleotides: TGCGCCAGCAGCACCGGACAGTCCGGGGAGCTGTTTTTT. Amino acid sequence: CASSTGQSGELFF. The entire variable domain, with the rest obtained from reference TRBV5-1 and TRBJ2-2, is as follows: KAGVTQTPRYLIKTRGQQVTLSCSPISGHRSVSWYQQTPGQGLQFLFEYFSETQRNKGNFPGRFSGRQFSNSRSEMNVSTLELGDSALYLCASSTGQSGELFFGEGSRLTVL.

V is TRBV5-1 and J is TRBJ2-3, with TRBD2 matching over 9 bases. The CDR3 is 14 amino acids. Germline assignment: CDR1 SGHRS and CDR2 YFSETQ. V trimming: 9 bases; J trimming: 1 base; junction bases outside the gene matches: 6. The CDR3 loop reads CATCGGARTDTQYF. The CDR3, as DNA: TGCGCCACCTGCGGGGGGGCGCGCACAGATACGCAGTATTTT.

In nucleotides, the CDR3 is TGTGCCAGCAGCCAAGGGGTAGCGGGAGTTGACGAGCAGTACTTC. This sequence encodes CASSQGVAGVDEQYF. This chain connects TRBV14 to TRBJ2-7, with 9 nucleotides matching TRBD2. This CDR3 is 15 amino acids long. Germline CDR1 SGHDN, CDR2 FVKESK. J lost 5 bases, V lost 1 base, and 6 bases had no gene match.

This clonotype was detected a few times. The DNA for the CDR3 is TGCAGCGCCCTTAGCGGGGGGGCCGGAACCGGGGAGCTGTTTTTT. Protein: CSALSGGAGTGELFF. The rearrangement links TRBV29-1 to TRBJ2-2, with 11 bases aligning to TRBD2. CDR1 and CDR2 (germline): SQVTM, ANQGSEA. Trimming took 7 bases from V and 5 from J; bases not matched to a gene: 9. The CDR3 has 15 amino acids.

Only a few counts were recorded for this clonotype. The chain has TRBV12-3 or TRBV12-4 and TRBJ2-2; TRBD2 is a possible D gene (6 bases). Trimming stripped 7 bases from V and 6 bases from J, with 12 bases between. The CDR3 has 13 amino acids. The CDR3 loop is CASIHGGAGELFF. DNA for the CDR3: TGTGCCAGCATCCACGGAGGGGCCGGGGAGCTGTTTTTT.

Many counts were recorded for this clonotype. The chain combines TRBV9 with TRBJ2-1; no clear D gene. This CDR3 region has 12 residues. V was cut by 0 bases and J by 8 bases, with 6 bases left in between. Germline values: CDR1 SGDLS, CDR2 YYNGEE. The CDR3: CASSVGIDEQFF. The CDR3 region has the DNA TGTGCCAGCAGCGTAGGGATCGATGAGCAGTTCTTC.